The TCR beta chain described here comes from a study of Graves' ophthalmopathy and Graves' hyperthyroidism listed by TCRdb under 2018. Study-level background: Peripheral blood samples were taken at the time of initial diagnosis, before any treatment was given. To explore V-J signatures that separate ophthalmopathy from hyperthyroidism, a discovery set of approximately 100 patients was enrolled, consisting of approximately 45 with ophthalmopathy and 55 to 65 with stable hyperthyroidism. In total, approximately 130 blood samples were TCR-sequenced: fewer than 50 ophthalmopathy, some 80 hyperthyroidism and about 17 hyperthyroidism-to-ophthalmopathy patients. The study used TCR beta repertoire signatures to distinguish Graves' ophthalmopathy from Graves' hyperthyroidism and to predict progression to ophthalmopathy. After sampling, hyperthyroidism patients received methimazole starting at 30 mg daily, and ophthalmopathy patients received high-dose intravenous methylprednisolone. In five or six hyperthyroidism patients, T-cell repertoires of thyroid tissue and blood were compared. The 100 or so discovery patients were randomly split 7:3 into training and test sets. For independent validation, a separate cohort was made up of some 18 hyperthyroidism patients plus 17 patients who later progressed from hyperthyroidism to ophthalmopathy.

TCR beta CDR3 regions were amplified from RNA transcripts for repertoire sequencing. The first round was an RT-PCR using HTBI primers with the Qiagen OneStep RT-PCR kit, and this first round was followed by a second-round multiplex PCR, then size selection and purification. Libraries were sequenced paired-end with 100 bp reads on an Illumina HiSeq2000. On the authors' methods: SOAPnuke was used to process the reads, throwing out any read that had adapters, had uncalled bases, had a mean Phred below 15, or lacked an exact constant-primer or identifier match. COPE v1.2.5 was used to merge the high-quality paired reads. Each unique nucleotide sequence was defined as a clonotype, and clonotypes were aligned to IMGT TRB V, D and J references with MiTCR v1.1. The analysis was limited to V-J combinations with a frequency above 0.0001, which together covered roughly 99% of the repertoires. A TCR clonal expansion and chaos score per V-J combination was defined as the ratio of F50 clonal expansion to chaos observed in the TCRdist matrix. Features were reduced by Welch's t-statistics and random forest to roughly 14 V-J combinations, which fed a naive Bayes classifier. Thyroid-blood repertoire similarity was quantified with the Morisita-Horn index. TCRdb reprocessing: public reads trimmed at Q25 with fastp, clones called with MiXCR, in-frame beta chains kept. Every CDR3 protein is listed once, alongside the most common genes and DNA of its rows. What appears here as the V and J calls and clone size reflects TCRdb's work, not the paper's. For this sample the table gives roughly 170,000 distinct CDR3 sequences, of which approximately 40% were detected only once. The ten largest make up 8% to 10% of the sample.

Ophthalmopathy patients were characterized by moderately to severely active disease, a Clinical Activity Score of at least 3, a NOSPECS grade of at least 4, and a disease duration under 3 months. Patients were excluded if they had other autoimmune diseases, uncontrolled infections, pregnancy or lactation. Clinical symptoms, serum thyroxine, TRAb, thyroid ultrasound and orbital computed tomography formed the basis of the diagnosis. Ficoll-Paque density gradient centrifugation was used to isolate PBMCs from under 11 ml of fresh peripheral blood. Total RNA was extracted with Trizol reagent and quality-checked on an Agilent 2100 Bioanalyzer. Overall study outcomes, separate from this receptor: In validation, the model predicted ophthalmopathy progression with more than 70% sensitivity and roughly 78% specificity; approximately 12 predicted patients were CT-confirmed with GO in a median of 6.5 months. No statistical method was used to predetermine the sample size, and group allocation was not hidden from the investigators. Most expanded thyroid clonotypes with a frequency above 0.001 also appeared in blood, which suggests that blood repertoires may reflect the immune response in the thyroid. In cross-validation, the 13-signature model distinguished ophthalmopathy from stable hyperthyroidism with just over 85% sensitivity and approximately 81% specificity, and in the test set the corresponding values were approximately 80% and 75%.

This clonotype was observed at least ten times. Its antigen is not yet known. Nothing much larger sits one base from this clone, and base qualities are not available. From the cysteine through the phenylalanine, the CDR3 covers 13 amino acids. CDR3 DNA is the only sequence kept; it has 39 bases, read in frame from the first base. The junction shows trimming of 4 bases on V and 0 bases on J, and the gene matches do not reach 0 bases of it. From a lookup of the germline V gene, CDR1 and CDR2 are ENHRY and SYGVKD. The TCR comes from a man younger than 40 with Graves' ophthalmopathy. Donor details come from another sample of the same person, matched by shared clones. The sequencing input was peripheral blood. The chain is encoded by TRBV10-3 joined to TRBJ2-7; 7 middle bases align to TRBD1. The CDR3 reads CAISAGGSYEQYF. The sequenced DNA: TGTGCCATCAGTGCAGGGGGCTCCTACGAGCAGTACTTC.